This T cell receptor (beta chain) was recovered during a study of blood T cell repertoires in COVID-19. Study information: T cells, B-cell-depleted T cells, or PBMCs provided the cDNA or gDNA that served as material.

Patients of the Seattle cohort, enrolled during active infection, were followed longitudinally. Method: immunoSEQ multiplex PCR; TCRdb's copy keeps in-frame clones and lacks some. The table shows more than 150,000 clones, with roughly 81% occurring only once. Germline V CDR1 and CDR2: LGHDT, YNNKEL (reference sequence). This CDR3 comprises 18 residues. V shed 3 bases, J shed 1 base, and the junction held 9 bases outside the gene matches. V is TRBV3-1 (or the pseudogene TRBV3-2) and J is TRBJ2-4; 10 bases line up with TRBD2. Input material: peripheral blood. This clonotype originated in a woman of 80 years or more with COVID-19, enrolled during active disease. Written as DNA, the CDR3 is TGTGCCAGCAGCCAGTTTCCCAGCGGGAGGGCCGCCAAAAACATTCAGTACTTC. This translates into CASSQFPSGRAAKNIQYF.